This entry lists 2 T cell receptor beta chains sequenced from one sample in a study of CD8 T cells in Susac syndrome. Random hexamers served to reverse transcribe about 0.5 to 1 ug RNA. TCRdb re-called the immunoSEQ multiplex PCR reads with MiXCR, one entry per CDR3 protein. In the table there are approximately 210,000 distinct CDR3 sequences, 94% of which are singletons. Sample: CD4+ T cells from PBMCs. These receptors came from a human donor with Susac syndrome.

The V gene is TRBV6-6, the J gene TRBJ1-5; D ambiguous. Trimming shortened V by 4 bases and J by 5 bases, and 6 bases separated the two germline ends. The germline CDR1 and CDR2 sequences are MNHNY and SVGAGI (reference sequence). The CDR3 sequence is 12 residues long. CDR3 in amino acids: CASSSGHQPQHF. The CDR3 nucleotides are TGTGCCAGCAGTTCCGGACATCAGCCCCAGCATTTT.

The rearrangement uses TRBV6-5 and TRBJ2-5; 7 bases align to TRBD1. The CDR3 is 14 amino acids. The V and J ends lost 8 bases and 1 base, in that order; junction bases with no gene match: 7. Germline assignment: CDR1 MNHEY and CDR2 SVGAGI. The CDR3 bases are TGTGCCAGCTACACGCGGACAGGCCAAGAGACCCAGTACTTC. Translated, it gives CASYTRTGQETQYF.